The next 4 T cell receptor beta chains were all read from a single sample in a study of siplizumab effects on memory and regulatory T cells. Here immunoSEQ multiplex PCR was the method, and the copy in TCRdb shows in-frame clones only, minus some. The sample has 70,000 to 100,000 clones, 93% seen once; the top ten hold over 5%. Source material: CD8+ T cells sorted from blood. The receptors originated from a human donor in good health.

The chain uses TRBV11-3 and TRBJ2-7; a weak D match, TRBD2 (6 bases). CDR1 and CDR2 from the germline V gene are SGHNT and YENEEA. The CDR3 covers 15 residues. With 5 bases removed from V and 3 bases from J, the gap between germline ends came to 17 bases. The CDR3, as DNA: TGTGCCAGCAGCCAAAAGCTAGCGTCAGACTACGAGCAGTACTTC. The encoded protein is CASSQKLASDYEQYF.

The chain carries TRBV11-3 and TRBJ2-1, with D perhaps matching TRBD2 (6 bases). With 4 bases removed from V and 0 bases from J, the gap between germline ends came to 16 bases. CDR3 length: 17 residues. Looked up from germline, CDR1 is SGHNT and CDR2 is YENEEA. DNA for the CDR3: TGTGCCAGCAGCTCCTTTAGCAGCGGGTCCTCCTACAATGAGCAGTTCTTC. Amino acids: CASSSFSSGSSYNEQFF.

The rearrangement links TRBV5-6 to TRBJ2-1; 14 bases line up with TRBD2. This CDR3 contains 17 residues. The germline V gene has CDR1 SGHDT and CDR2 YYEEEE. J gave up 1 base and V 2 bases, and 2 bases lay outside the gene matches. CDR3 region: CASSLGTSGSSYNEQFF. The CDR3 DNA sequence: TGTGCCAGCAGCTTAGGGACTAGCGGGAGTTCCTACAATGAGCAGTTCTTC.

The chain carries TRBV27 and TRBJ2-2; 7 bases agree with TRBD2. V lost 6 bases to trimming and J lost 1 base; unmatched junction nucleotides: 8. Germline loops: CDR1 MNHEY, CDR2 SMNVEV (reference sequence). The CDR3 length is 16 residues. The CDR3 coding sequence is TGTGCCAGCAGCTTGACCCCGGGAGGGAACACCGGGGAGCTGTTTTTT. Translating gives CASSLTPGGNTGELFF.